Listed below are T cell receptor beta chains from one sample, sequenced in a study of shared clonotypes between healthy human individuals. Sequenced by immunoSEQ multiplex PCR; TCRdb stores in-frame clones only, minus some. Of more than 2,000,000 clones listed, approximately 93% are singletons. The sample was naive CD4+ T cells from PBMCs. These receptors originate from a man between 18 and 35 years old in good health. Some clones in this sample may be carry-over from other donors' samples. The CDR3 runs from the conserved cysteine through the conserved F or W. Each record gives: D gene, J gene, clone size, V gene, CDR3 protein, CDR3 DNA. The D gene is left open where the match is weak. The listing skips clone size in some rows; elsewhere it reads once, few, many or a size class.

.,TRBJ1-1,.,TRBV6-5,CASSRGGHPSTEAFF,TGTGCCAGCAGTCGGGGGGGGCATCCGAGCACTGAAGCTTTCTTT
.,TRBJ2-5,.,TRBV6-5,CASSYPTSGGGETQYF,TGTGCCAGCAGTTACCCTACCTCCGGAGGGGGAGAGACCCAGTACTTC
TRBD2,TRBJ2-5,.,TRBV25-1,CASRVAGGETQYF,TGTGCCAGCAGAGTAGCGGGAGGGGAGACCCAGTACTTC
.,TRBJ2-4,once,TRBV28,CASSSTGVAKNIQYF,TGTGCCAGCAGTTCTACAGGTGTAGCCAAAAACATTCAGTACTTC
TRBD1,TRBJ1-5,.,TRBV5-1,CASSLEPGGPQHF,TGCGCCAGCAGCTTGGAGCCAGGGGGTCCCCAGCATTTT
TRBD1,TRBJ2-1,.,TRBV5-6,CASSFGTGAYNEQFF,TGTGCCAGCAGCTTTGGGACAGGGGCCTACAATGAGCAGTTCTTC
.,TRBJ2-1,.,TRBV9,CASSKSPTTAPGNEQFF,TGTGCCAGCAGCAAAAGTCCTACCACTGCGCCCGGCAATGAGCAGTTCTTC
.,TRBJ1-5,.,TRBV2,CASRPLGYGNQPQHF,TGTGCCAGCAGACCCCTGGGGTACGGCAATCAGCCCCAGCATTTT
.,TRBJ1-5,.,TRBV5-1,CASSVVLGEPQHF,TGCGCCAGCAGCGTCGTTTTGGGGGAACCCCAGCATTTT
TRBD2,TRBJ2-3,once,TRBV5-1,CASSFQREGADTQYF,TGCGCCAGCAGCTTCCAGCGGGAGGGCGCAGATACGCAGTATTTT
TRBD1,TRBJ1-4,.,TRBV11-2,CASSFRGTANEKLFF,TGTGCCAGCAGCTTCCGGGGGACAGCTAATGAAAAACTGTTTTTT
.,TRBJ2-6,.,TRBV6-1,CASRPIPGANVLTF,TGTGCCAGCAGACCAATACCGGGGGCCAACGTCCTGACTTTC
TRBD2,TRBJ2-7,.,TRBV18,CASSPPGGFEQYF,TGTGCCAGCTCCCCGCCGGGGGGGTTCGAGCAGTACTTC
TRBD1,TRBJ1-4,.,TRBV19,CASTSPGQAEEKLFF,TGTGCCAGTACCTCCCCAGGACAGGCTGAGGAAAAACTGTTTTTT
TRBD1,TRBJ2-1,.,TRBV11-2,CASSRSTGTVYNEQFF,TGTGCCAGCAGCCGGTCCACCGGGACAGTCTACAATGAGCAGTTCTTC
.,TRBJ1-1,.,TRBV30,CAWSVEWARRNTEAFF,TGTGCCTGGAGTGTAGAGTGGGCCAGAAGGAACACTGAAGCTTTCTTT
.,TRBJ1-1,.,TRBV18,CASSVSVDTEAFF,TGTGCCAGCTCGGTTTCCGTGGACACTGAAGCTTTCTTT
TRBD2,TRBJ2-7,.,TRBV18,CASSALFRLAAYEQYF,TGTGCCAGCTCAGCACTTTTTAGACTAGCCGCCTACGAGCAGTACTTC
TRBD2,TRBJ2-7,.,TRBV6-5,CASSPSGRAVDEQYF,TGTGCCAGCAGTCCTAGCGGGAGGGCCGTTGACGAGCAGTACTTC
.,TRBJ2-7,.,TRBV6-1,CASSDSRQPTYEQYF,TGTGCCAGCAGTGATTCCCGACAACCGACCTACGAGCAGTACTTC
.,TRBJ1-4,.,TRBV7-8,CASSLRLGEKLFF,TGTGCCAGCAGCCTTCGGCTGGGTGAAAAACTGTTTTTT
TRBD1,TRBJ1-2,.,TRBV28,CASSLGQGGGYIF,TGTGCCAGCAGTTTAGGCCAGGGGGGCGGCTACATCTTC
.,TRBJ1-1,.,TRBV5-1,CASSLATMNTEAFF,TGCGCCAGCAGCTTGGCCACAATGAACACTGAAGCTTTCTTT
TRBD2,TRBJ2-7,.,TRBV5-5,CASSLGSGRKYEQYF,TGTGCCAGCAGCTTGGGAAGCGGGAGGAAATACGAGCAGTACTTC
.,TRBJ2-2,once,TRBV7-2,CASSHQGTGELFF,TGTGCCAGCAGCCACCAGGGGACCGGGGAGCTGTTTTTT
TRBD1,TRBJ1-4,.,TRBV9,CASSADGTGLWEKLFF,TGTGCCAGCAGCGCAGATGGGACAGGTCTTTGGGAAAAACTGTTTTTT
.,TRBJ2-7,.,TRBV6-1,CASSPRGYEQYF,TGTGCCAGCAGTCCCAGGGGTTACGAGCAGTACTTC
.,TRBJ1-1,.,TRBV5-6,CASSSLWQVTRSTEAFF,TGTGCCAGCAGCTCCTTGTGGCAGGTGACCCGTAGTACTGAAGCTTTCTTT
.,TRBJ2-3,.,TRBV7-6,CASSQAPTGAADTQYF,TGTGCCAGCAGCCAAGCCCCCACGGGAGCGGCAGATACGCAGTATTTT
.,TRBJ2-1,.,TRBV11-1,CASSLDVDNEQFF,TGTGCCAGCAGCTTAGATGTCGACAATGAGCAGTTCTTC
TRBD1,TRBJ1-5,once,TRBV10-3,CAISRTGGNQPQHF,TGTGCCATCAGTCGGACAGGGGGCAATCAGCCCCAGCATTTT
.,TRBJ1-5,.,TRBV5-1,CASSVGAGGNQPQHF,TGCGCCAGCAGCGTGGGAGCTGGGGGCAATCAGCCCCAGCATTTT
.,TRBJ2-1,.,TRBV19,CASSREAYYNEQFF,TGTGCCAGTAGTCGCGAGGCCTACTACAATGAGCAGTTCTTC
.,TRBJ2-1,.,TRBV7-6,CASSPVFGGVAEQFF,TGTGCCAGCAGCCCGGTATTTGGAGGGGTGGCTGAGCAGTTCTTC
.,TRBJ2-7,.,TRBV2,CASSEALGVYEQYF,TGTGCCAGCAGTGAAGCGCTGGGGGTTTACGAGCAGTACTTC
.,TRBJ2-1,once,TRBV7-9,CASSLVTRENEQFF,TGTGCCAGCAGCTTAGTCACTAGAGAGAATGAGCAGTTCTTC
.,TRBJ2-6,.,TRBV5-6,CASSLQGEGLTF,TGTGCCAGCAGCTTGCAGGGGGAGGGCCTGACTTTC
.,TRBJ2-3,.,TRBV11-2,CASSAQFTDTQYF,TGTGCCAGCAGCGCCCAATTCACAGATACGCAGTATTTT
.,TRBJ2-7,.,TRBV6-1,CASIGDLLSYEQYF,TGTGCCAGCATCGGGGACCTCCTCTCCTACGAGCAGTACTTC
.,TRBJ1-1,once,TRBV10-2,CASSERPNTEAFF,TGCGCCAGCAGCGAAAGACCGAACACTGAAGCTTTCTTT
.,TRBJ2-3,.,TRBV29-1,CSAVGGTSPEYF,TGCAGCGCCGTTGGGGGGACCTCCCCGGAGTATTTT
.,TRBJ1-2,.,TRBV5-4,CASSLASYYGYTF,TGTGCCAGCAGCTTGGCCAGTTACTATGGCTACACCTTC
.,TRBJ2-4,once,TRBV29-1,CSVAGHLAKNIQYF,TGCAGCGTTGCGGGACACCTAGCCAAAAACATTCAGTACTTC
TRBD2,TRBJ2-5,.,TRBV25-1,CASSRLGEGRSGETQYF,TGTGCCAGCAGTCGTTTGGGGGAGGGCCGGAGCGGCGAGACCCAGTACTTC
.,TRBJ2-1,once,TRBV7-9,CASSLEGVDEQFF,TGTGCCAGCAGCTTAGAGGGAGTAGATGAGCAGTTCTTC
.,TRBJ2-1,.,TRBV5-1,CASSVDPRGYNEQFF,TGCGCCAGCAGCGTGGACCCCCGGGGGTACAATGAGCAGTTCTTC
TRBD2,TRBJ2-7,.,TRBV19,CASSIGPPGGSYEQYF,TGTGCCAGTAGTATAGGCCCCCCGGGAGGGTCCTACGAGCAGTACTTC
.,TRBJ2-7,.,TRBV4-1,CASSLGFNSYEQYF,TGCGCCAGCAGCCTAGGGTTTAATTCCTACGAGCAGTACTTC